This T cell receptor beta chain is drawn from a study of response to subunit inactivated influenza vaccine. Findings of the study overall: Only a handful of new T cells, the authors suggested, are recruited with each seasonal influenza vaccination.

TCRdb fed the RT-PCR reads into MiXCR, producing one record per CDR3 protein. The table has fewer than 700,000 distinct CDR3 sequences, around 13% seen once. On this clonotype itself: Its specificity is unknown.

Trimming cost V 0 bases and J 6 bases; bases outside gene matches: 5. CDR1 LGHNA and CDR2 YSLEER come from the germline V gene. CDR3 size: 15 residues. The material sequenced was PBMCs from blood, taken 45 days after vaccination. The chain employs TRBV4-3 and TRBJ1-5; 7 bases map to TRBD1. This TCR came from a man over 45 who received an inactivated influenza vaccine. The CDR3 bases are TGCGCCAGCAGCCAAGATGCGGCAGGGGGTCAGCCCCAGCATTTT. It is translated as CASSQDAAGGQPQHF.